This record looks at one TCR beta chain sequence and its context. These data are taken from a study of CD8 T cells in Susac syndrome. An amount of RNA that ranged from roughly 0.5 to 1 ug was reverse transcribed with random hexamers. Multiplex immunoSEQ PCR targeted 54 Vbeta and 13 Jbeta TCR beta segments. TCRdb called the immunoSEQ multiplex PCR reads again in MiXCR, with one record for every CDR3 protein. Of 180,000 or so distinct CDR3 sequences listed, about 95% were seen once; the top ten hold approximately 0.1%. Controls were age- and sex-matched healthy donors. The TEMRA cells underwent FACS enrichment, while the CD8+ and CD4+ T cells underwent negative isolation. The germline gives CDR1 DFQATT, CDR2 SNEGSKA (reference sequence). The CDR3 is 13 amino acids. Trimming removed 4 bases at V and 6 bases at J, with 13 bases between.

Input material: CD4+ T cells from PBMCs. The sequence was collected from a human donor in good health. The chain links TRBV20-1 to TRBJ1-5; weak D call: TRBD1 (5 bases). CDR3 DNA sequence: TGCAGTGCTATTTGGACGAGGGGTCAGCCCCAGCATTTT. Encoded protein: CSAIWTRGQPQHF.